These 32 T cell receptor beta chains came from one sample sequenced in a study of cytomegalovirus exposure and HLA in healthy donors. The PCR used 60 Vbeta and 13 Jbeta primers. Assay used: immunoSEQ multiplex PCR; TCRdb lists only in-frame clones, some missing. The sample contains about 76,000 clones, about 66% of which appear only once. Sequencing input: PBMCs. These receptors were obtained from a man aged 55 to 70 in good health and CMV-seropositive.

The chain uses TRBV27 and TRBJ2-1; a possible D gene is TRBD2 (6 bases). Germline assignment: CDR1 MNHEY and CDR2 SMNVEV (reference sequence). The ends were cut back, 3 bases at V and 8 bases at J, with 11 bases in the middle. The CDR3 has 13 residues. In nucleotides, the CDR3 is TGTGCCAGCAGTTTGACTAGTTACCATGAGCAGTTCTTC. Protein product: CASSLTSYHEQFF.

The V gene is TRBV6-1, the J gene TRBJ1-3; the D is unclear. The CDR3 loop spans 15 amino acids. V was cut by 5 bases and J by 2 bases, with 13 bases left in between. Germline-derived CDR1 and CDR2 are MNHNS and SASEGT. The DNA for the CDR3 is TGTGCCAGCAGTTTGGCCGAGCGTACTGGAAACACCATATATTTT. Its translation is CASSLAERTGNTIYF.

The chain recombines TRBV7-3 with TRBJ1-2, with 8 bases lining up with TRBD1. V lost 1 base, J lost 0 bases, and 28 bases stayed unmatched. The CDR3 totals 24 residues. Per the germline V gene, CDR1 is SGHTA and CDR2 is FQGTGA. CDR3 nucleotides: TGTGCCAGCAGCTTAAATTTCAAGGGGAGAGGGACAGAGACAGGGGTGGGAGCTAACTATGGCTACACCTTC. It codes for CASSLNFKGRGTETGVGANYGYTF.

This chain links TRBV27 with TRBJ1-5; 8 positions agree with TRBD1. Germline CDR1 and CDR2: MNHEY and SMNVEV (reference sequence). V was clipped by 3 bases and J by 4 bases; unmatched bases: 5. This CDR3 has 15 amino acids. This CDR3 reads CASSFRRQGNQPQHF. Written as DNA, the CDR3 is TGTGCCAGCAGTTTCCGACGACAGGGGAATCAGCCCCAGCATTTT.

V usage is TRBV18 and J usage is TRBJ1-2; 8 bases are a match to TRBD1. Germline lookup yields CDR1 KGHSH and CDR2 LQKENI. V shed 3 bases, J shed 6 bases, and the junction held 0 bases outside the gene matches. The CDR3 runs to 12 residues. This CDR3 reads CASSPDRDGYTF. The CDR3 nucleotides are TGTGCCAGCTCACCGGACAGGGATGGCTACACCTTC.

The J gene is TRBJ2-7, the V gene TRBV5-5, with D possibly TRBD1 on 6 matching bases. The CDR3 is 15 amino acids. Germline-derived CDR1 and CDR2 are SGHKS and YYEKEE (reference sequence). Trimming pared 0 bases from V and 4 bases from J, leaving 14 bases between. The CDR3 protein is CASSLAPGEQYEQYF. The CDR3 DNA reads as TGTGCCAGCAGCTTGGCCCCAGGGGAGCAGTACGAGCAGTACTTC.

This chain links TRBV14 with TRBJ2-5; maybe TRBD2 (6 bases). The V end was cut by 1 base, the J end by 4 bases, with 16 bases between. CDR1 is SGHDN and CDR2 is FVKESK in the germline V gene. There are 16 residues in the CDR3. Written as DNA, the CDR3 is TGTGCCAGCAGCCAAGGGGGATCCTGGCGGGGAGAGACCCAGTACTTC. Protein: CASSQGGSWRGETQYF.

The chain recombines TRBV6-1 with TRBJ2-1; TRBD1 is a possible D gene (5 bases). The CDR3 is 14 amino acids. Germline V gene data show CDR1 as MNHNS and CDR2 as SASEGT. V was trimmed by 6 bases and J by 2 bases, leaving 11 bases between them. CDR3 bases: TGTGCCAGCAGCAAGCCGACAGCCTACAATGAGCAGTTCTTC. It codes for CASSKPTAYNEQFF.

The chain recombines TRBV29-1 with TRBJ2-7, with 9 bases lining up with TRBD2. The end of the DNA fits TRBJ2-1 better, so the J call may be wrong. This CDR3 spans 14 amino acids. In germline, CDR1 is SQVTM, CDR2 ANQGSEA. This chain's CDR3 is CSVVAGVGYNEQFF. The CDR3 DNA sequence: TGCAGCGTAGTAGCGGGAGTGGGCTACAATGAGCAGTTCTTC.

V gene TRBV19 combines with J gene TRBJ2-7; 7 bases line up with TRBD1. The CDR3 totals 13 residues. The V segment lost 8 bases and the J segment 3 bases; nucleotides outside the gene matches: 7. Per germline, CDR1 LNHDA and CDR2 SQIVND (reference sequence). The CDR3 reads CASSQGEIYEQYF. DNA for the CDR3: TGTGCCAGTTCCCAGGGGGAAATCTACGAGCAGTACTTC.

The chain combines TRBV28 with TRBJ1-1; no firm D call. The V gene lost 4 bases and the J gene lost 0 bases, with 9 bases spanning the gap. CDR3 length: 14 residues. CDR1 is MDHEN and CDR2 is SYDVKM in the germline V gene. The CDR3 sequence is CASSSSGLNTEAFF. The CDR3 DNA reads TGTGCCAGCAGTTCGTCGGGGTTGAACACTGAAGCTTTCTTT.

This clone turned up a few times. The chain carries TRBV4-3 and TRBJ1-6, with 8 bases that match TRBD1. The CDR3 runs 16 residues. Germline CDR1 is LGHNA and CDR2 is YSLEER. The J segment lost 10 bases and the V segment lost 0 bases, leaving 8 bases of the junction unmatched. CDR3 bases: TGCGCCAGCAGCCAAGACGCAGGGGGCTACCAGTCACCCCTCCACTTT. Translated, it gives CASSQDAGGYQSPLHF.

The genes are TRBV7-6 and TRBJ2-3; TRBD2 agrees at 8 bases. The germline V gene encodes CDR1 SGHVS and CDR2 FNYEAQ. V trimming: 2 bases; J trimming: 0 bases; junction bases outside the gene matches: 4. This CDR3 has 16 residues. The CDR3 spells CASSLLAGSSTDTQYF. The CDR3 DNA reads TGTGCCAGCAGCTTATTAGCGGGGTCTAGCACAGATACGCAGTATTTT.

V gene TRBV11-2 combines with J gene TRBJ2-3, with D unresolved. The ends were cut back, 5 bases at V and 2 bases at J, with 8 bases in the middle. This CDR3 has 13 residues. Per the germline V gene, CDR1 is SGHAT and CDR2 is FQNNGV. The CDR3 bases are TGTGCCAGCAGCCTGCGAATCACAGATACGCAGTATTTT. Translating gives CASSLRITDTQYF. The full variable domain, with the rest looked up from reference TRBV11-2 and TRBJ2-3, is EAGVAQSPRYKIIEKRQSVAFWCNPISGHATLYWYQQILGQGPKLLIQFQNNGVVDDSQLPKDRFSAERLKGVDSTLKIQPAKLEDSAVYLCASSLRITDTQYFGPGTRLTVL.

In DNA, the CDR3 is TGTGCCAGCAGTCCTACGCCTGGGGGCGCGGGCTACACCTTC. This sequence encodes CASSPTPGGAGYTF. This chain links TRBV28 with TRBJ1-2; possible D gene TRBD1, 6 bases. CDR1 is MDHEN, CDR2 SYDVKM, per germline. V was pared by 5 bases and J by 8 bases, with 18 bases between. This CDR3 comprises 14 residues.

This clone was picked up a small number of times. V usage is TRBV5-1 and J usage is TRBJ2-1; TRBD2 might be the D (8 bases). From germline, CDR1 is SGHRS and CDR2 YFSETQ. The CDR3 consists of 17 residues. Trimming shortened V by 5 bases and J by 3 bases, and 21 bases separated the two germline ends. CDR3 sequence: CASSFRGGTDIYNEQFF. CDR3 DNA sequence: TGCGCCAGCAGTTTCCGGGGGGGGACAGACATCTACAATGAGCAGTTCTTC.

The rearrangement links TRBV11-2 to TRBJ2-1, with 7 bases identical to TRBD2. CDR3 length equals 16 residues. With 0 bases clipped from V and 4 bases from J, the junction kept 6 bases outside the gene matches. Germline CDR1 reads SGHAT; CDR2 reads FQNNGV. DNA for the CDR3: TGTGCCAGCAGCTTAGATGAAGCGGGGTTATACAATGAGCAGTTCTTC. It is translated as CASSLDEAGLYNEQFF.

Only a few counts were recorded for this clone. This chain connects TRBV6-1 to TRBJ2-7, with D possibly being TRBD1 (6 bases). The CDR3 has 13 amino acids. Germline-derived CDR1 and CDR2 are MNHNS and SASEGT. Deletions cut 2 bases from V and 6 bases from J, with 11 bases between. The CDR3, as DNA: TGTGCCAGCAGTGAAACAGGGCCGGGCGAGCAGTACTTC. Encoded protein: CASSETGPGEQYF.

The rearrangement uses TRBV5-1 and TRBJ2-1, with TRBD1 identical over 10 bases. J lost 8 bases, V lost 3 bases, and 11 bases had no gene match. This CDR3 has 16 amino acids. Looked up from germline, CDR1 is SGHRS and CDR2 is YFSETQ. The CDR3 coding sequence is TGCGCCAGCAGCTCTAGTCCGGGACAGGGGTCGTATGAGCAGTTCTTC. Its translation is CASSSSPGQGSYEQFF.

The chain joins TRBV6-1 to TRBJ2-1, with D maybe TRBD2 (5 bases). The CDR3 is 12 residues long. Germline V gene data show CDR1 as MNHNS and CDR2 as SASEGT. The germline V and J ends were trimmed by 6 bases and 6 bases, with 9 bases remaining between them. The CDR3 bases are TGTGCCAGCAGCTACGGGGTCAATGAGCAGTTCTTC. Encoded protein: CASSYGVNEQFF.

The chain recombines TRBV4-3 with TRBJ2-3, with D maybe TRBD2 (5 bases). This CDR3 has 17 residues. The ends were cut back, 0 bases at V and 4 bases at J, with 17 bases in the middle. Germline V gene sequence: CDR1 LGHNA, CDR2 YSLEER. Here the CDR3 DNA reads TGCGCCAGCAGCCAAGATCCCGGCCCCCGGGGTGCAGATACGCAGTATTTT. The encoded protein is CASSQDPGPRGADTQYF.

This clone was counted only a few times. The chain combines TRBV27 with TRBJ2-3, with D tentatively TRBD2 (6 bases). Germline V gene lookup returns CDR1 MNHEY and CDR2 SMNVEV (reference sequence). The V and J ends lost 1 base and 0 bases respectively, with 8 bases between them. CDR3 length equals 15 residues. DNA of the CDR3: TGTGCCAGCAGTTTATTGACTAGAAGCACAGATACGCAGTATTTT. This sequence encodes CASSLLTRSTDTQYF.

The chain links TRBV21-1 to TRBJ2-1; TRBD2 is taken as the D call from the table, unchecked against the DNA. TRBV21-1 is tagged as a pseudogene. The CDR3 covers 19 residues. DNA for the CDR3: TGTGCCAGCAGCAAAGATCGGGGGGAGGACTTCGCATTCTACAATGAGCAGTTCTTC. As protein: CASSKDRGEDFAFYNEQFF.

Remarks on this clone: At one end, the junction sequence differs from germline, possibly due to a read error. The CDR3 protein is CAGSQKVSRIHEQYF. The CDR3 nucleotides are TGCGCCGGCAGCCAAAAGGTTAGCCGGATCCACGAGCAGTACTTC. The chain combines TRBV4-3 with TRBJ2-7; no clear D gene. The CDR3 contains 15 residues. Germline V lookup: CDR1 LGHNA, CDR2 YSLEER.

This clone has only one observation. The gene calls are TRBV15 and TRBJ1-1; D gene ambiguous. The germline V gene encodes CDR1 LNHNV and CDR2 YYDKDF (reference sequence). This CDR3 is 12 amino acids long. V was shortened by 3 bases and J by 0 bases, with 2 bases between the two germline ends. CDR3: CATSSMNTEAFF. The CDR3, as DNA: TGTGCCACCAGCAGCATGAACACTGAAGCTTTCTTT. The full variable domain, in which reference TRBV15 and TRBJ1-1 provide the parts outside the CDR3, is DAMVIQNPRYQVTQFGKPVTLSCSQTLNHNVMYWYQQKSSQAPKLLFHYYDKDFNNEADTPDNFQSRRPNTSFCFLDIRSPGLGDTAMYLCATSSMNTEAFFGQGTRLTVV.

This clone has only a few counts. The genes are TRBV5-4 and TRBJ1-4, with a possible D match to TRBD1 (5 bases). The V and J ends lost 0 bases and 7 bases respectively, with 22 bases between them. CDR3 length: 18 residues. CDR1 and CDR2 from the germline V gene are SGHNT and YYREEE (reference sequence). DNA of the CDR3: TGTGCCAGCAGCTTGGAGGGCACTTCAGGCAGGGCCCGTGAAAAACTGTTTTTT. Amino acids: CASSLEGTSGRAREKLFF.

V is TRBV7-3 and J is TRBJ2-1, with TRBD2 as a possible D gene (5 bases). The CDR3 spans 15 residues. CDR1 SGHTA and CDR2 FQGTGA come from the germline V gene. The V end lost 4 bases, the J end lost 6 bases, and 16 bases lay between the germline ends. CDR3 coding DNA: TGTGCCAGCAGCTCCGGACCGGGGAATGGCAATGAGCAGTTCTTC. Translating gives CASSSGPGNGNEQFF.

The chain carries TRBV11-3 and TRBJ2-3; D may be TRBD1 (5 bases). V lost 8 bases to trimming and J lost 3 bases, with 12 bases between them. Germline V gene sequence: CDR1 SGHNT, CDR2 YENEEA. This CDR3 region has 13 residues. This CDR3 reads CASQAGITDTQYF. Written as DNA, the CDR3 is TGTGCCAGCCAGGCAGGGATTACAGATACGCAGTATTTT.

CDR3 DNA sequence: TGTGCCAGCAGCCAAGGAGATACAACTAATGAAAAACTGTTTTTT. Its protein is CASSQGDTTNEKLFF. V is TRBV4-2 and J is TRBJ1-4; D ambiguous. Trimming took 1 base from V and 0 from J, leaving 6 bases between them. The CDR3 totals 15 residues. From germline, CDR1 is LGHNA and CDR2 YNFKEQ.

This rearrangement joins TRBV9 to TRBJ2-6; perhaps TRBD2 as D (6 bases). The CDR3 consists of 17 residues. Germline CDR1 and CDR2: SGDLS and YYNGEE. Trimming removed 5 bases at V and 0 bases at J, with 15 bases between. CDR3 in amino acids: CASSLTSRNSGANVLTF. As DNA, the CDR3 is TGTGCCAGCAGTCTCACTAGCCGAAACTCTGGGGCCAACGTCCTGACTTTC.

J is TRBJ1-1 and V is TRBV7-9; D might be TRBD1 (5 bases). The germline CDR1 and CDR2 sequences are SEHNR and FQNEAQ (reference sequence). The CDR3 covers 14 residues. V was pared by 5 bases and J by 1 base, with 11 bases between. In DNA form, the CDR3 reads TGTGCCAGCAGCCCTCGAAGGGGGAACACTGAAGCTTTCTTT. Its protein product is CASSPRRGNTEAFF.

The CDR3 nucleotides read TGCGCCAGCAGCCAAGAACTCGCCCTAGGAAACTATGGCTACACCTTC. Translation: CASSQELALGNYGYTF. The chain joins TRBV4-1 to TRBJ1-2; D remains unclear. The CDR3 has 16 amino acids. From germline, CDR1 is MGHRA and CDR2 YSYEKL. V lost 0 bases and J lost 2, with 13 bases in between.